A single sample is the source of the 7 T cell receptor beta chains below, sequenced in a study of T cells expressing NK-cell markers. TCRdb derives one entry per CDR3 protein from the 5' RACE reads, leaving out DNA. This sample's table reports 500,000 or so distinct CDR3 sequences. The specimen was blood T cells: a sorted CD56 or NKG2C T cell subset, CD4+ or CD8+ T cells, or bulk PBMC T cells (not recorded which). Source of these receptors: a man younger than 35 in good health.

The gene calls are TRBV5-8 and TRBJ2-3; TCRdb names TRBD1, which stays unverified in the absence of DNA. This CDR3 is built from 15 residues. Germline lookup yields CDR1 SGHTS and CDR2 YDEGEE. The CDR3 region is CASSLGTQNTDTQYF. The whole variable domain, remainder taken from reference TRBV5-8 and TRBJ2-3, is EAGVTQSPTHLIKTRGQQATLRCSPISGHTSVYWYQQALGLGLQFLLWYDEGEERNRGNFPPRFSGRQFPNYSSELNVNALELEDSALYLCASSLGTQNTDTQYFGPGTRLTVL.

The J gene is TRBJ2-7, the V gene TRBV10-3; checking the TCRdb D call of TRBD2 is not possible without DNA. This CDR3 region has 14 residues. Per germline, CDR1 ENHRY and CDR2 SYGVKD. Here the CDR3 reads CAINGLAGDDEQYF.

V is TRBV29-1 and J is TRBJ2-1; TCRdb's D call of TRBD1 is untestable without DNA. The V gene's germline CDR1 is SQVTM and CDR2 ANQGSEA. There are 18 residues in the CDR3. CDR3: CSSSVRFFGGTGNNEQFF.

The J gene is TRBJ2-2, the V gene TRBV7-2; with no DNA, the TCRdb D assignment of TRBD2 cannot be verified. From germline, CDR1 is SGHTA and CDR2 FQGNSA. The CDR3 contains 14 residues. The CDR3 sequence is CASTGLSHTGELFF.

V is TRBV7-9 and J is TRBJ1-6. In germline, CDR1 is SEHNR, CDR2 FQNEAQ (reference sequence). The CDR3 contains 15 residues. The CDR3 reads CASSLREAGNSPLHF.

The chain carries TRBV4-1 and TRBJ2-5; the TRBD2 assignment by TCRdb is unverifiable without DNA. In germline, CDR1 is MGHRA, CDR2 YSYEKL. This CDR3 spans 15 amino acids. CDR3 protein: CASSSGLAGIETQYF.

This rearrangement joins TRBV5-1 to TRBJ2-3; TCRdb's D call, TRBD1, is unchecked because there is no DNA. The CDR3 consists of 15 residues. Per the germline V gene, CDR1 is SGHRS and CDR2 is YFSETQ. CDR3 amino acids: CASSLSGTKGDTQYF.